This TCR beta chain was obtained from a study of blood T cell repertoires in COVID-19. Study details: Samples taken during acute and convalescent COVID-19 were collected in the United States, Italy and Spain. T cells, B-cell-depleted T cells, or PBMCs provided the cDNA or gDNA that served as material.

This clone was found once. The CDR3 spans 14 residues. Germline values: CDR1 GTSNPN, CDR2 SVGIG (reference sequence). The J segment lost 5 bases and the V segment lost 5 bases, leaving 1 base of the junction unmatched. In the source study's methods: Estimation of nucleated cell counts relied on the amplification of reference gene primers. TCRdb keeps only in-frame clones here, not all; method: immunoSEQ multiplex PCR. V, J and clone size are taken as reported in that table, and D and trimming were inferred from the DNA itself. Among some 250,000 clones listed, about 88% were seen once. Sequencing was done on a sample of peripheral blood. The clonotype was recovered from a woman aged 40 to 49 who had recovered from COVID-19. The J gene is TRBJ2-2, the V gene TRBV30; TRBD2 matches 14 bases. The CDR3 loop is CAWGTSGRTGELFF. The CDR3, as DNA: TGTGCCTGGGGGACTAGCGGGAGAACCGGGGAGCTGTTTTTT.